The sequence of this TCR beta chain was determined in a study of shared clonotypes between healthy human individuals. The CDR3 is made up of 18 amino acids. CDR1 is LNHDA and CDR2 is SQIVND in the germline V gene (reference sequence). Trimming stripped 4 bases from V and 0 bases from J, with 19 bases between. Selected positively for CCR7 and CD45RO-negative, naive CD8 cells excluded terminally differentiated effector memory CD45RA+ cells. Profiling relied on immunoSEQ multiplex PCR, and the TCRdb table lists in-frame clones only, not all of them. The table has about 680,000 clones, 92% seen once. Sequenced material: naive CD8+ T cells sorted from blood. The receptor comes from a man between 25 and 39 years old in good health. This chain joins TRBV19 and TRBJ1-5; no reliable D call. The CDR3 sequence is CASSTPVLLKGSNQPQHF. The CDR3 DNA sequence: TGTGCCAGTAGTACCCCGGTACTCTTGAAGGGTAGCAATCAGCCCCAGCATTTT.